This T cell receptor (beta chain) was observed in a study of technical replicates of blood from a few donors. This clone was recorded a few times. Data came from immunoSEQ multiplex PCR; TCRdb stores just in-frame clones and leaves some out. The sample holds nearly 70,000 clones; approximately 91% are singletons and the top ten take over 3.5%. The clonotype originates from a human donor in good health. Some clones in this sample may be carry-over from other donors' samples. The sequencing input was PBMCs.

This CDR3 reads CASQTSPGGTQYF. CDR3 bases: TGTGCCTCCCAAACTAGCCCGGGAGGGACCCAGTACTTC. The chain links TRBV30 to TRBJ2-5; 7 bases fit TRBD2. After removal of 7 bases from V and 7 bases from J, the junction contained 12 bases not matched to a gene. Germline values: CDR1 GTSNPN, CDR2 SVGIG (reference sequence). The CDR3 runs to 13 residues.